These 3 T cell receptor beta chains came from one sample sequenced in a study of OX40 agonist ivuxolimab in advanced cancers. Clones were read by immunoSEQ multiplex PCR, and TCRdb kept only the in-frame ones, dropping some. Among approximately 54,000 clones, about 90% were seen once, and the ten largest hold about 3.8%. The sequencing here drew on CD4+ or CD8+ T cells sorted from blood, taken in a trial of the OX40 agonist ivuxolimab. The source of these receptors is an adult with an advanced solid tumor such as melanoma, head and neck, liver or kidney cancer.

The CDR3 protein is CASSESMLRNLYNEQFF. CDR3 coding DNA: TGCGCCAGCAGTGAGTCGATGTTGCGGAACCTTTACAATGAGCAGTTCTTC. The gene calls are TRBV10-2 and TRBJ2-1; D is ambiguous. With 0 bases removed from V and 4 bases from J, the gap between germline ends came to 16 bases. CDR1 is WSHSY, CDR2 SAAADI, per germline. This CDR3 is built from 17 residues.

The rearrangement uses TRBV19 and TRBJ2-7; 10 bases are shared with TRBD1. CDR3 length: 15 residues. With V trimmed by 6 bases and J by 7 bases, 12 bases remained unmatched. The germline V gene has CDR1 LNHDA and CDR2 SQIVND (reference sequence). Here the CDR3 DNA reads TGTGCCAGTAGAGACGACAGGGGGCTCTTCCGGGAGCAGTACTTC. Its translation: CASRDDRGLFREQYF.

This clone has just one count. The chain carries TRBV6-1 and TRBJ1-2, with TRBD1 as a possible D gene (5 bases). Per the germline V gene, CDR1 is MNHNS and CDR2 is SASEGT. Trimming left V 6 bases short and J 6 bases short, with 14 bases between. The length of the CDR3 is 13 residues. The CDR3 DNA reads as TGTGCCAGCAGGGACCCGGGGCAACATGGCTACACCTTC. This codes for CASRDPGQHGYTF.